This TCR beta chain is from a study of CD8 T cells in Susac syndrome (dated by TCRdb to between 2018 and 2021). Regarding the research as a whole: Repertoire sequencing was used to test whether CD8+ T cell activation and differentiation in Susac syndrome was antigen driven.

Findings and caveats that apply to the study as a whole: The TCR sequencing and HLA analysis was acknowledged to have included a relatively small number of individuals.

CDR1 is given as MGHRA and CDR2 as YSYEKL, both from the germline V gene. CDR3 length: 18 amino acids, cysteine to phenylalanine. Only the CDR3 part of the read is kept: 54 bases, read in frame from the first base. The V and J ends are trimmed by 1 base and 5 bases, leaving 20 bases between them. High-throughput TCR beta sequencing profiled peripheral blood CD8+ and CD4+ T cells from healthy donors, Susac syndrome patients and multiple sclerosis patients. The multiple sclerosis controls were treatment-naive patients who had stable or active relapsing-remitting disease and met the revised McDonald criteria. Bulk CD8+ and CD4+ T cells were purified by magnetic negative isolation, while CD8+ TEMRA cells were enriched using FACS. Blood was drawn into EDTA tubes, processed within 24 hours, and PBMCs were isolated by density gradient centrifugation. PBMCs destined for TCR sequencing were cryopreserved in liquid nitrogen and later thawed in a 37 °C water bath. A purity of at least 90% was achieved for sorted or isolated CD4+, CD8+ and CD8+ TEMRA cells.

Concerning this clonotype: The specificity of this receptor is unknown. Base quality data are lacking; no much larger clone is found one base away.

RNA was extracted with the RNeasy kit and about 0.45 to 1 ug was reverse transcribed using random hexamers. The immunoSEQ multiplex PCR assay, covering 54 Vbeta and 13 Jbeta segments, was used to amplify TCR beta CDR3 regions. Bias from PCR amplification was corrected by using a synthetic template baseline for primer optimization and for computational correction. Per the original workflow: Reads were assigned to V, D and J genes according to IMGT and analyzed in immunoSEQ Analyzer, with only productive sequences retained. To calculate clonality, Shannon entropy was normalized by log2 of the number of productive unique sequences and then subtracted from one. Public and private clones were assessed among the 100 most prevalent clones of each patient and control. Clones were defined as Susac-specific if absent from the healthy and MS cohorts, from approximately 1,100 published viral clones and from other ImmuneACCESS disease sequences. TCRdb reworked the public reads: Q25 trimming with fastp, MiXCR clone assembly, productive beta chains retained. Each record represents a unique CDR3 protein, reported with the most common genes and DNA among its rows. The V and J calls and clone size are TCRdb's, not the authors'. This sample holds more than 90,000 distinct CDR3 sequences; 85% to 95% were observed only once. Of the sample, approximately 0.093% is held by the ten largest clones.

The receptor comes from a human donor with multiple sclerosis. Sequenced material: CD4+ T cells from PBMCs. The rearranged chain carries TRBV4-1 and TRBJ2-2; TRBD2 could be the D gene, as 7 bases match. The bases are TGCGCCAGCAGCCAAGTTACAGGGAGGGAAAAAAGGACCGGGGAGCTGTTTTTT. This encodes CASSQVTGREKRTGELFF.